The text below deals with one TCR beta chain. Its matching antigen is unknown. An end of the junction differs from the germline gene, which may be a read error. The data are from a study of T cell repertoires in cytomegalovirus infection. Study-level background: The authors relied on CMV epitopes, both recently identified HLA-C-restricted and well-studied HLA-B-restricted.

Study results and limitations: The cumulative frequency of public TCR beta families identified carriers of CMV plus the relevant HLA.

CDR3 size: 12 residues. CDR1 and CDR2 (germline): SGHVT, SQSDAQ. TCRdb ran MiXCR on the reads and lists one entry per CDR3 protein. The data contain approximately 1,000,000 distinct CDR3 sequences, about 33% of them singletons. The receptor comes from a human donor in good health (CMV status not recorded). Some clones in this sample may be carry-over from other donors' samples. V usage is TRBV7-4 and J usage is TRBJ1-1; D remains unclear. Sequenced material: cultured CD8+ T cells from PBMCs, taken from culture after CMV antigen stimulation. The DNA of the CDR3 is TGTGCCAGCAACTTAGGACGGCCTGAAGCTTTCTTT. This translates into CASNLGRPEAFF.